This TCR beta chain was retrieved from a study of blood T cell repertoires in COVID-19 (dated by TCRdb to about 2020). Broadly, across the study: Collaborator samples came from the United States, Italy and Spain and covered acute and convalescent phases of COVID-19. HLA class I and class II types, where available, came from metadata supplied by the sample provider rather than from assay-based typing. The material from the prospective study consisted of cDNA or gDNA derived from T cells, B-cell-depleted T cells, or PBMCs. Nearly every sample came with metadata listing a de-identified subject ID, COVID-19 status, age in years and sex. Samples came from the ongoing ImmuneRACE study (first 160 participants) plus 1,254 subjects from 6 global collaborators. Subjects who had been exposed to COVID-19, were actively infected with it, or had recovered from it provided the deeply sampled blood TCRbeta repertoires that made up the dataset. The repertoires were released in a freely available public database meant as a resource for research on the immune response to SARS-CoV-2. Overall results and qualifications from the work: The quantity of clinical and demographic metadata differed by source and by participant and was supplied without curation.

Only a few counts were recorded for this clone. Its binding antigen is unknown. The limits of the CDR3 on the DNA are not certain, so only TCRdb's listed CDR3 is given. TCRbeta CDR3 regions were amplified from genomic DNA using the immunoSEQ Assay, a bias-controlled multiplex PCR. In the paper's pipeline: Within the assay, amplification of reference gene primers was used to estimate how many nucleated cells each sample contained. Sequence reads were collapsed and filtered to measure the absolute abundance of every unique TCRbeta CDR3 rearrangement. Productive Simpson clonality was computed per sample as the square root of Simpson's diversity index over productive rearrangements. TCRdb's version of the immuneACCESS table is confined to in-frame rearrangements and falls short of the full clone set. An unresolved V gene accounts for under half of the shortfall where checked; the remainder is of unknown origin. V and J calls and clone size are as listed in that table; D and trimming were resolved from the DNA. Recorded for this sample are more than 65,000 clones; 80% to 90% of them occurred a single time. Jointly, the top ten make up almost 6.5% of the sample.

Including the terminal cysteine and phenylalanine, the CDR3 comprises 13 residues. CDR1 MGHRA and CDR2 YSYEKL are derived from the germline V gene. Whole blood was collected in K2EDTA tubes by collaborating institutions according to the institutions' own protocols. For TCRbeta analysis, collaborators shipped samples in one of three forms: frozen whole blood, isolated PBMCs, or DNA extracted from either of those sample types. This TCR came from a woman in her 50s with acute or convalescent COVID-19. Material: peripheral blood. The receptor chain draws on TRBV4-1 and TRBJ1-1. The CDR3 is CASSQAVGGGTFF.